This TCR beta chain stems from a study of T cells in Graves' hyperthyroidism and ophthalmopathy. The table lists this clonotype with many counts. RNA transcripts served as the template for amplifying TCR beta CDR3 regions. When the TCR CDR3 underwent first-round RT-PCR, the HTBI primer set was used. MiXCR was run by TCRdb on the multiplex PCR reads, yielding one entry per CDR3 protein. The table shows about 400,000 distinct CDR3 sequences, with 12% to 15% occurring only once. V was pared by 6 bases and J by 7 bases, with 10 bases between. The germline CDR1 and CDR2 sequences are MNHNS and SASEGT. This CDR3 comprises 12 residues.

Material: blood. The TCR was taken from an older woman with Graves' ophthalmopathy. V gene TRBV6-1 combines with J gene TRBJ2-1, with D unresolved. The CDR3 DNA reads as TGTGCCAGCAGCGATCCCGTAAATGAGCAGTTCTTC. As protein: CASSDPVNEQFF.